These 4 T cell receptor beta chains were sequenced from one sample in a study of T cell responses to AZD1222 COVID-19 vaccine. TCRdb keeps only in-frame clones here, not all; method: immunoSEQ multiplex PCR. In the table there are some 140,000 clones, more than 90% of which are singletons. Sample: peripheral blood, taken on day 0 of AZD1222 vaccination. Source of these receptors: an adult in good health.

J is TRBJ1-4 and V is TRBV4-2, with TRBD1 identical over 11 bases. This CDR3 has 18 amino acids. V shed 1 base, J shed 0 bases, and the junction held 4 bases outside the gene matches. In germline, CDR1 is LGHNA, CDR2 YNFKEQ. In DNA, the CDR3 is TGTGCCAGCAGCCAAGGGGACAGGGGGGTGTCAACTAATGAAAAACTGTTTTTT. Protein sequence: CASSQGDRGVSTNEKLFF.

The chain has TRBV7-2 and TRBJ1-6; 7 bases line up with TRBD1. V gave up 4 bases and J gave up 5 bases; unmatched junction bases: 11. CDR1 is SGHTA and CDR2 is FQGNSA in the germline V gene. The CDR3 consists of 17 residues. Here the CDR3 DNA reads TGTGCCAGCAGCTCCGGACCCAGGGGGATGCATAATTCACCCCTCCACTTT. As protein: CASSSGPRGMHNSPLHF.

CDR3 DNA sequence: TGTGCCAGCAGTTTTGTGGGGAGAAACTATGGCTACACCTTC. Translating gives CASSFVGRNYGYTF. The chain employs TRBV28 and TRBJ1-2; unclear D gene. The CDR3 has 14 residues. Germline V gene data show CDR1 as MDHEN and CDR2 as SYDVKM. V lost 3 bases, J lost 2 bases, and 10 bases lay in between.

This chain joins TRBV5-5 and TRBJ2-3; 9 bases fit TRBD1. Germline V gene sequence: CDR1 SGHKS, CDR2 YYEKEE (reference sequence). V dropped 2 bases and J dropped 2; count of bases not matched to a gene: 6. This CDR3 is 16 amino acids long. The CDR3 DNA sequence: TGTGCCAGCAGCTTCCGGGACAGGGACTACACAGATACGCAGTATTTT. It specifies CASSFRDRDYTDTQYF.